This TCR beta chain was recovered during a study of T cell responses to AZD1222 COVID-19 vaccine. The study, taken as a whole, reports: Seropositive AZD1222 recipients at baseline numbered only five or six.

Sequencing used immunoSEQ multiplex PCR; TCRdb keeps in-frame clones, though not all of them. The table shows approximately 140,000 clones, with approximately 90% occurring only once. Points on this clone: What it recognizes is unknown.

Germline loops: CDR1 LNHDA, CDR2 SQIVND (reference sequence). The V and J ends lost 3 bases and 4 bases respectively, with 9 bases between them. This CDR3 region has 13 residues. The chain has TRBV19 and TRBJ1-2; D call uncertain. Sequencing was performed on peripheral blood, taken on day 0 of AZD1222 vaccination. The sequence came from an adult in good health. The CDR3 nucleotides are TGTGCCAGTAGTATCTGGAGCCGCTATGGCTACACCTTC. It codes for CASSIWSRYGYTF.